This T cell receptor (beta chain) appears in the sequencing data of a study of cytomegalovirus exposure and HLA in healthy donors. General observations from the study: The study put 150 to 200 TCR beta chains on its list as cytomegalovirus-associated.

Separate from the approximately 720-subject first cohort was the approximately 120-subject validation cohort, to which the donors belonged. A word on this clone: Its antigen is not known.

CDR1 is SGHTS, CDR2 YDEGEE, per germline. The CDR3 runs to 15 residues. Trimming took off 4 bases at V and 0 bases at J, with 11 bases between the two ends. The data were produced by immunoSEQ multiplex PCR, yet TCRdb's version contains in-frame clones alone and is incomplete. The sample gives about 130,000 clones, almost 85% of which show up once; just under 30% is in the top ten. The receptor was isolated from a young man in good health and CMV-seropositive. Sequencing input: PBMCs. V gene TRBV5-8 combines with J gene TRBJ2-4; no firm D call. This CDR3 is CASSPATTAKNIQYF. CDR3 in DNA: TGTGCCAGCAGCCCTGCCACTACAGCCAAAAACATTCAGTACTTC.